Listed here are 7 T cell receptor beta chains from one sample, sequenced in a study of cytomegalovirus exposure and HLA in healthy donors. 13 Jbeta primers and 60 Vbeta primers were used for the PCR. The data were produced by immunoSEQ multiplex PCR, yet TCRdb's version contains in-frame clones alone and is incomplete. Of some 78,000 clones listed, roughly 70% are singletons. Material for sequencing was PBMCs. The receptors here all came from a man aged 35 to 55 in good health and CMV-seropositive.

This clone has a handful of counts. The chain combines TRBV7-8 with TRBJ1-3; TRBD1 might be the D (5 bases). Deletions cut 4 bases from V and 7 bases from J, with 11 bases between. This CDR3 has 13 amino acids. Germline V gives CDR1 SGHVS, CDR2 FQNEAQ. In nucleotides, the CDR3 is TGTGCCAGCAGCTATGCGGGGGGGAACACCATATATTTT. Amino acid sequence: CASSYAGGNTIYF.

To note about this clone: This specimen includes other DNA sequences encoding the same CDR3. The chain links TRBV4-2 to TRBJ2-2; TRBD2 matches 12 bases. The V gene end was trimmed by 3 bases and the J gene end by 7 bases; junction bases not matched to a gene: 6. The CDR3 is 16 residues long. CDR1 and CDR2 (germline): LGHNA, YNFKEQ. Here the CDR3 DNA reads TGTGCCAGCAGCCAGAGAGCTAGCGGGGGGGACGGGGAGCTGTTTTTT. Translating gives CASSQRASGGDGELFF.

This clone was counted a few times. The rearrangement links TRBV10-3 to TRBJ1-5; a possible D gene is TRBD1 (6 bases). The CDR3 is 15 residues long. CDR1 ENHRY and CDR2 SYGVKD come from the germline V gene. Trimming removed 2 bases from V and 4 bases from J, with 12 bases in between. CDR3 amino acids: CAISEAGEGNQPQHF. The DNA of the CDR3 is TGTGCCATCAGTGAGGCAGGGGAGGGGAATCAGCCCCAGCATTTT.

The chain has TRBV30 and TRBJ2-7, with a possible D match to TRBD2 (6 bases). Looked up from germline, CDR1 is GTSNPN and CDR2 is SVGIG (reference sequence). Trimming took 8 bases from V and 2 from J, leaving 16 bases between them. The CDR3 runs to 13 residues. The CDR3 is CAVSGTGTYEQYF. The CDR3, as DNA: TGTGCCGTTAGTGGGACTGGAACCTACGAGCAGTACTTC.

The chain links TRBV9 to TRBJ1-1; a possible D gene is TRBD1 (6 bases). Germline V gene lookup returns CDR1 SGDLS and CDR2 YYNGEE. Trimming took off 2 bases at V and 0 bases at J, with 11 bases between the two ends. This CDR3 comprises 15 residues. Here the CDR3 reads CASSVGGSMNTEAFF. The CDR3 DNA is TGTGCCAGCAGCGTTGGGGGCTCGATGAACACTGAAGCTTTCTTT. The full variable domain, with the rest looked up from reference TRBV9 and TRBJ1-1, is DSGVTQTPKHLITATGQRVTLRCSPRSGDLSVYWYQQSLDQGLQFLIQYYNGEERAKGNILERFSAQQFPDLHSELNLSSLELGDSALYFCASSVGGSMNTEAFFGQGTRLTVV.

This chain links TRBV28 with TRBJ1-5, with D perhaps TRBD1 (6 bases). Trimming took 6 bases from V and 6 from J, leaving 12 bases between them. The V gene's germline CDR1 is MDHEN and CDR2 SYDVKM. This CDR3 has 13 amino acids. This CDR3 reads CASSSGGAQPQHF. CDR3 sequence (DNA): TGTGCCAGCAGCTCCGGGGGGGCTCAGCCCCAGCATTTT.

The genes are TRBV6-1 and TRBJ2-5, with no clear D. This CDR3 has 10 amino acids. From germline, CDR1 is MNHNS and CDR2 SASEGT. DNA for the CDR3: TGTGCGAGAATTCAAGAGACCCAGTACTTC. As protein: CARIQETQYF.